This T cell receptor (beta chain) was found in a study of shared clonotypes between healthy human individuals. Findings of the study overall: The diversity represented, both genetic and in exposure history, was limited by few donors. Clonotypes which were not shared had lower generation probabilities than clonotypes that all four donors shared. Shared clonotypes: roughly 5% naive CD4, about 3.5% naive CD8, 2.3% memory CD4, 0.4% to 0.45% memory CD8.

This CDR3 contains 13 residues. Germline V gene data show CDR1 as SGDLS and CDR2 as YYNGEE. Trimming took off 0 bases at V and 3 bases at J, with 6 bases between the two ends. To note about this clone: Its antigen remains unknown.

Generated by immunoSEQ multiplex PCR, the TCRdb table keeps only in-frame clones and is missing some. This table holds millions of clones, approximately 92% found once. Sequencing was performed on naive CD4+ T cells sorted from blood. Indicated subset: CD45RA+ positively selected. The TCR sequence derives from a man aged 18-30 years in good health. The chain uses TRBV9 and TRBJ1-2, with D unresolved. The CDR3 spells CASSVGSHYGYTF. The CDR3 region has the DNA TGTGCCAGCAGCGTAGGGTCCCACTATGGCTACACCTTC.